This T cell receptor beta chain was captured by sequencing in a study of blood T cell repertoires in COVID-19. Assay: immunoSEQ multiplex PCR; the TCRdb copy retains only in-frame clones and omits some. The table lists about 420,000 clones, about 90% of them singletons, with 0.8% to 1% in the top ten. In germline, CDR1 is SNHLY, CDR2 FYNNEI. The CDR3 contains 13 residues. V trimming: 4 bases; J trimming: 1 base; junction bases outside the gene matches: 0. This clone has just a few counts. V usage is TRBV2 and J usage is TRBJ1-1; 7 bases are a match to TRBD1. The TCR originated in a man aged 18-30 years with COVID-19, enrolled during active disease. Source material: peripheral blood. The CDR3 sequence: CASSGDRNTEAFF. The DNA for the CDR3 is TGTGCCAGCAGTGGGGACAGGAACACTGAAGCTTTCTTT.